This T cell receptor (beta chain) originates from a study of radiotherapy plus CTLA-4 blockade in lung cancer (dated by TCRdb to the late 2010s). About the study as a whole: Among the enrolled patients, approximately 17% had an objective response, and about 29% reached disease control. What the research found in general, with its limitations: After treatment with radiotherapy and ipilimumab, TCR clones that originated in tumors expanded in peripheral blood. The strongest predictors of response, as reported, were early dynamic changes in blood T cell clones along with a rise in serum interferon-beta after radiation.

In this study, focal radiation therapy paired with CTLA-4 blockade (ipilimumab) was tested in patients who had chemo-refractory metastatic non-small-cell lung cancer. The library was generated by the immunoSEQ multiplex PCR assay. Entries here come from immuneACCESS through TCRdb and include only in-frame sequences with V and J called. Some clones fail to appear in such tables; in the studies checked, an unresolved V gene covers under half of the shortfall, and the cause of the remainder is unknown. This sample lists tens of thousands of clones; approximately 70% were detected once. The top ten clonotypes cover 3.6% of the sample. This clone has more than one count but fewer than ten. The target of this receptor is not known. No base qualities exist here, and no much larger clone lies one base off it. This sample comprised peripheral blood, obtained from a patient treated with radiotherapy plus ipilimumab. This receptor was identified in a human donor with non-small cell lung cancer who had stable disease on radiotherapy plus ipilimumab.

The CDR3 region: CASSQGSWLAETGELFF. The nucleotide sequence reads TGCGCCAGCAGCCAAGGTTCATGGCTAGCGGAGACCGGGGAGCTGTTTTTT. This chain joins TRBV4-1 to TRBJ2-2; 7 bases in between match TRBD2. Here V drops 1 base and J drops 5 bases, and the junction holds 10 bases not matched to any gene. CDR1 is given as MGHRA and CDR2 as YSYEKL, both from the germline V gene. From the cysteine up to the phenylalanine, the CDR3 has a length of 17 residues. The kept DNA is CDR3 alone, 51 bases in frame from the first base.